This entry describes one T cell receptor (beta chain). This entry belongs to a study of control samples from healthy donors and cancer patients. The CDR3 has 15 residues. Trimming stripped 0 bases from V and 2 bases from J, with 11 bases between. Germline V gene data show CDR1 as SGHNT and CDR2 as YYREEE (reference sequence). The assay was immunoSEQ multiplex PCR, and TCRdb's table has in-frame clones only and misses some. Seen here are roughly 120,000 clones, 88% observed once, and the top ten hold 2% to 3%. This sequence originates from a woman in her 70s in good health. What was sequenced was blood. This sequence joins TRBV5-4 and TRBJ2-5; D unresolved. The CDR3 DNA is TGTGCCAGCAGCTTGGAACAGACCCTTCAAGAGACCCAGTACTTC. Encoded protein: CASSLEQTLQETQYF.